This T cell receptor beta chain is from a study of cytomegalovirus exposure and HLA in healthy donors. Study details: Tens of millions of unique TCRs, all from HLA-typed donors, were included in an early release of the data. Study-level points and caveats: The study listed some 160 cytomegalovirus-associated TCR beta chains. Sequencing likely generated an artifact that appeared as a cluster of highly shared sequence variants. Earlier findings revealed that most TCR beta V segments proved productive either about 87% or about 30% of the time.

The ends lost 8 bases at V and 6 bases at J; junction bases unmatched: 7. The CDR3 is 14 residues long. CDR1 is MDHEN, CDR2 SYDVKM, per germline. In regard to this clone: Its target is unknown.

This PCR relied on a set of 60 Vbeta primers and 13 Jbeta primers. Repertoires were generated with immunoSEQ multiplex PCR, while TCRdb's copy carries only in-frame clones and drops some. The data show some 200,000 clones, 80% to 85% seen once. The sample taken for sequencing was PBMCs. This clonotype originated in a woman in her thirties or forties in good health and CMV-seronegative. V gene TRBV28 combines with J gene TRBJ2-1; 10 bases agree with TRBD2. CDR3 sequence reads: CASQREGRINEQFF. Here the CDR3 DNA reads TGTGCCAGCCAGCGGGAGGGCCGTATCAATGAGCAGTTCTTC. Full variable domain (rest looked up from reference TRBV28 and TRBJ2-1): DVKVTQSSRYLVKRTGEKVFLECVQDMDHENMFWYRQDPGLGLRLIYFSYDVKMKEKGDIPEGYSVSREKKERFSLILESASTNQTSMYLCASQREGRINEQFFGPGTRLTVL.